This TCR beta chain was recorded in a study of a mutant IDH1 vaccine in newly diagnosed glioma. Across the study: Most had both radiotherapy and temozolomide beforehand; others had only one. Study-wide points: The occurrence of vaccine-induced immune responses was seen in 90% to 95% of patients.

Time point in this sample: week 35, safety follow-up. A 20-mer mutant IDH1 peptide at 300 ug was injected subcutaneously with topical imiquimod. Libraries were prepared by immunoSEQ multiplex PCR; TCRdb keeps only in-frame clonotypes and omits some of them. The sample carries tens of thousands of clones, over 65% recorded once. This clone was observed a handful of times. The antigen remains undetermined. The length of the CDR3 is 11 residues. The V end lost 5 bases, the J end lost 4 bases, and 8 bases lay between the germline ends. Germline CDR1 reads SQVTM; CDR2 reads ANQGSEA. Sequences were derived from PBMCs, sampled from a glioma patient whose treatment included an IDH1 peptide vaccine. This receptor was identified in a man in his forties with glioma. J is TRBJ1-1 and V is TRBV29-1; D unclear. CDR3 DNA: TGCAGCGTTCTCGGAAGCACTGAAGCTTTCTTT. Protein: CSVLGSTEAFF.